These T cell receptor beta chains were read from a single sample in a study of blood T cell repertoires in COVID-19. Profiling relied on immunoSEQ multiplex PCR, and the TCRdb table lists in-frame clones only, not all of them. The sample carries 200,000 to 250,000 clones, around 83% recorded once. Sequencing input: peripheral blood. All receptors come from a woman in her seventies with COVID-19, enrolled during active disease. CDR3s include the opening cysteine and the closing phenylalanine or tryptophan. A D gene is named only where the DNA matches it firmly. A row's size may be missing; if present it is once, few, many or a size class.

clone_size: -
v_call: TRBV27
d_call: -
j_call: TRBJ2-3
cdr3_aa: CASSPTRVGTDTQYF
cdr3_nt: TGTGCCAGCAGCCCGACGCGGGTCGGCACAGATACGCAGTATTTT

clone_size: -
v_call: TRBV19
d_call: TRBD1
j_call: TRBJ1-2
cdr3_aa: CASSNRDRSDHTF
cdr3_nt: TGTGCCAGTAGTAACCGGGACAGGAGCGATCACACCTTC

clone_size: -
v_call: TRBV18
d_call: TRBD1
j_call: TRBJ2-7
cdr3_aa: CASSVGTDYEQYF
cdr3_nt: TGTGCCAGCTCAGTCGGGACAGACTACGAGCAGTACTTC

clone_size: -
v_call: TRBV27
d_call: TRBD1
j_call: TRBJ1-1
cdr3_aa: CASKGTGSTEAFF
cdr3_nt: TGTGCCAGCAAAGGGACAGGGTCGACTGAAGCTTTCTTT

clone_size: -
v_call: TRBV18
d_call: -
j_call: TRBJ2-3
cdr3_aa: CASSPLSVRRDTQYF
cdr3_nt: TGTGCCAGCTCACCGCTTTCGGTTCGGAGGGATACGCAGTATTTT

clone_size: -
v_call: TRBV29-1
d_call: TRBD1
j_call: TRBJ2-7
cdr3_aa: CSVVLGQGHPYEQYF
cdr3_nt: TGCAGCGTTGTTTTAGGACAGGGGCACCCCTACGAGCAGTACTTC

clone_size: -
v_call: TRBV11-2
d_call: -
j_call: TRBJ1-4
cdr3_aa: CASSLSRLNEKLFF
cdr3_nt: TGTGCCAGCAGCTTGTCGCGACTTAATGAAAAACTGTTTTTT

clone_size: -
v_call: TRBV2
d_call: TRBD1
j_call: TRBJ1-2
cdr3_aa: CASSEPGQYGYTF
cdr3_nt: TGTGCCAGCAGTGAACCGGGACAGTATGGCTACACCTTC

clone_size: few
v_call: TRBV7-2
d_call: TRBD1
j_call: TRBJ1-2
cdr3_aa: CASSLGTVPSYTF
cdr3_nt: TGTGCCAGCAGCTTGGGGACAGTGCCTAGCTACACCTTC

clone_size: -
v_call: TRBV7-2
d_call: -
j_call: TRBJ2-5
cdr3_aa: CASSLYKVGVVQYF
cdr3_nt: TGTGCCAGCAGCTTATATAAGGTCGGGGTCGTCCAGTACTTC

clone_size: -
v_call: TRBV7-5
d_call: -
j_call: TRBJ2-1
cdr3_aa: CARRSNRGRTKNNEQFF
cdr3_nt: TGTGCCAGAAGATCAAATCGCGGGAGGACGAAAAACAATGAGCAGTTCTTC

clone_size: once
v_call: TRBV11-2
d_call: TRBD1
j_call: TRBJ1-2
cdr3_aa: CASSLGQGVHGYTF
cdr3_nt: TGTGCCAGCAGCTTAGGACAGGGTGTACATGGCTACACCTTC

clone_size: -
v_call: TRBV3-1/TRBV3-2
d_call: -
j_call: TRBJ1-5
cdr3_aa: CASSQDTINQPQHF
cdr3_nt: TGTGCCAGCAGCCAAGATACTATCAATCAGCCCCAGCATTTT

clone_size: -
v_call: TRBV30
d_call: -
j_call: TRBJ2-6
cdr3_aa: CAWRQTAYPGANVLTF
cdr3_nt: TGTGCCTGGAGGCAGACAGCTTACCCTGGGGCCAACGTCCTGACTTTC

clone_size: -
v_call: TRBV5-1
d_call: -
j_call: TRBJ2-7
cdr3_aa: CASSLGQEVYEQYF
cdr3_nt: TGCGCCAGCAGCTTGGGACAGGAAGTCTACGAGCAGTACTTC